This TCR beta chain comes out of a study of early T cells in non-severe SARS-CoV-2 infection. Study-wide background: Bulk RNA from unsorted whole blood was sequenced; chains were unpaired. Whole-study results and caveats: Matching with VDJdb favored anti-spike CD8 responses (missing private and CD4 specificities).

The CDR3 extends over 16 amino acids. In germline, CDR1 is LGHNA, CDR2 YSLEER. The trim removed 6 bases at V and 4 bases at J, leaving 10 bases unmatched. Separate cDNA molecules each had unique molecular identifiers attached to them. TCRdb reprocessed the 5' RACE reads via MiXCR and lists one record per CDR3 protein. The sample shows around 76,000 distinct CDR3 sequences, 10% to 12% of them seen only once. This clonotype has more than one count but fewer than ten. Antigen specificity is unknown. J is TRBJ2-1 and V is TRBV4-3, with 9 bases aligning to TRBD2. This TCR derives from an adult who was a healthcare worker with PCR-confirmed SARS-CoV-2 infection or an uninfected control (not recorded which). The sequenced sample was whole blood. CDR3 coding DNA: TGCGCCAGCAGGCCCAATCTAGCGGGGAAGTACAATGAGCAGTTCTTC. This sequence encodes CASRPNLAGKYNEQFF.